These 11 T cell receptor beta chains came from one sample sequenced in a study of blood T cells in healthy people across ages. Alongside a J-beta primer mix, a sample-barcoded 5' primer served in a second PCR lasting about 7 to 12 cycles. From the 5' RACE reads, TCRdb called clonotypes with MiXCR, one entry per CDR3 protein. Of some 900,000 distinct CDR3 sequences listed, more than 25% were seen once; the top ten hold 15% to 20%. The specimen sequenced was blood. The receptors derive from a woman of 80 years or more in good health.

V and J are TRBV7-2 and TRBJ2-3; D is perhaps TRBD2 (6 bases). This CDR3 has 17 residues. V gave up 4 bases and J gave up 1 base, with 18 bases separating them. The germline V gene encodes CDR1 SGHTA and CDR2 FQGNSA. CDR3 in DNA: TGTGCCAGCAGCTCCGAGCGGGCCCCCGGAGGCACAGATACGCAGTATTTT. Its translation: CASSSERAPGGTDTQYF.

This clonotype was counted many times. The V gene is TRBV12-3 or TRBV12-4, the J gene TRBJ2-3; no clear D gene. The CDR3 loop spans 15 amino acids. Trimming took off 5 bases at V and 0 bases at J, with 12 bases between the two ends. CDR3: CASSPRHSSTDTQYF. The CDR3 bases are TGTGCCAGCAGTCCCCGACATAGTAGCACAGATACGCAGTATTTT.

This clonotype was found many times. This chain links TRBV20-1 with TRBJ2-1, with 8 bases fitting TRBD2. Unmatched junction bases numbered 10, after V lost 5 bases and J lost 7 bases. The CDR3 consists of 14 residues. In germline, CDR1 is DFQATT, CDR2 SNEGSKA (reference sequence). For the CDR3, the DNA is TGCAGTGCTCATCGGGGGGGCGGGGGTAATGAGCAGTTCTTC. Its protein is CSAHRGGGGNEQFF.

About this clonotype: One end of the junction fails to match germline, which may point to a read error. V and J are TRBV25-1 and TRBJ2-3; D is undetermined. The CDR3 contains 13 residues. Germline CDR1 reads MGHDK; CDR2 reads SYGVNS. This CDR3 reads CASREFSTDTQYF. CDR3 coding DNA: TGTGCCAGCAGGGAATTCAGCACAGATACGCAGTATTTT.

This clonotype was seen at least ten times. The CDR3 DNA reads TGTGCCATCAGTGAGTCTGAGGGTGGCTACACCTTC. Its protein product is CAISESEGGYTF. This sequence joins TRBV10-3 and TRBJ1-2; no definite D call. This CDR3 contains 12 residues. The ends were cut back, 0 bases at V and 7 bases at J, with 6 bases in the middle. CDR1 ENHRY and CDR2 SYGVKD come from the germline V gene.

The CDR3 DNA follows: TGCGCCAGCCGCGCAGGGCGCGAGCAGTACTTC. This codes for CASRAGREQYF. The J gene is TRBJ2-7, the V gene TRBV5-1, with D maybe TRBD1 (5 bases). Per the germline V gene, CDR1 is SGHRS and CDR2 is YFSETQ. The CDR3 length is 11 residues. The ends were cut back, 7 bases at V and 6 bases at J, with 11 bases in the middle.

With regard to this clonotype: With a much larger clone just one base away, this may be a read error. J is TRBJ2-3 and V is TRBV19; D not resolved. This CDR3 is built from 16 residues. Looked up from germline, CDR1 is LNHDA and CDR2 is SQIVND (reference sequence). V was trimmed by 5 bases and J by 3 bases, leaving 18 bases between them. The CDR3: CASSPSYSLGTDTQYF. The CDR3 bases are TGTGCCAGTAGTCCTTCTTACTCCCTAGGTACAGATACGCAGTATTTT.

The rearrangement links TRBV6-2 or TRBV6-3 to TRBJ2-1; 13 positions match TRBD2. Germline values: CDR1 MNHEY, CDR2 SVGEGT. Trimming took 2 bases from V and 6 from J; bases not matched to a gene: 4. The CDR3 sequence is 16 residues long. CDR3 DNA: TGTGCCAGCAGTTACAGGGGACTAGCGGGGCCCAATGAGCAGTTCTTC. Amino acids: CASSYRGLAGPNEQFF.

This clonotype occurred a few times. The chain uses TRBV7-2 and TRBJ1-6; 7 bases agree with TRBD1. Germline CDR1 and CDR2: SGHTA and FQGNSA. V lost 5 bases and J lost 0; bases outside the gene matches: 4. There are 16 residues in the CDR3. The CDR3 is CASSTGTVSYNSPLHF. The CDR3 bases are TGTGCCAGCAGCACAGGGACAGTCTCCTATAATTCACCCCTCCACTTT.

This clonotype showed up just a few times. The CDR3 DNA reads TGCGCCAGCAGTGAGTTTACAGGCGGCCAGCATTTT. The encoded protein is CASSEFTGGQHF. J is TRBJ1-5 and V is TRBV10-2; TRBD1 is a possible D gene (5 bases). Trimming shortened V by 1 base and J by 12 bases, and 10 bases separated the two germline ends. CDR1 and CDR2 (germline): WSHSY, SAAADI. This CDR3 spans 12 amino acids.

This clonotype was detected a few times. The chain is built from TRBV27 and TRBJ1-1; the D is unclear. CDR1 and CDR2 from the germline V gene are MNHEY and SMNVEV (reference sequence). CDR3 length: 13 residues. Trimming removed 4 bases at V and 1 base at J, with 7 bases between. The CDR3 reads CASSWRGNTEAFF. CDR3 nucleotide sequence: TGTGCCAGCAGTTGGCGTGGGAACACTGAAGCTTTCTTT.